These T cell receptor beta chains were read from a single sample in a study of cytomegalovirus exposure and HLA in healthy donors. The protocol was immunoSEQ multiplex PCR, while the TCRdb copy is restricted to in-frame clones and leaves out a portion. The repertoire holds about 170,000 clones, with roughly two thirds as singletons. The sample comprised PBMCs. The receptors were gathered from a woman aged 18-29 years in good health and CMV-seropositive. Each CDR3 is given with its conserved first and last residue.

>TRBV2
CASSEAGGGANTGELFF
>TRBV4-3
CASSQAALGGSGANVLTF
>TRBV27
CASRSAGPGEQYF
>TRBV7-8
CASSPGTSPFF
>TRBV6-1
CASSEVQGLFYSYEQYF
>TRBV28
CASSLSGGRGEQYF
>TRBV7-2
CASSLAGLAGVTYEQYF
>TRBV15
CATSRDGLAGVSSQETQYF
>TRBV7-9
CASSHSRGQGELKHF
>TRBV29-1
CSVAETGGEKLFF
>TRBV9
CASSAGQMGTYEQYF
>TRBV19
CASSTRTGGPYEQYF
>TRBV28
CASSPNPRDRGHIEETQYF
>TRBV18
CASSPGQGGTGELFF
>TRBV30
CAWSDQGAWKLFF
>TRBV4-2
CASSQETGWGNQPQHF
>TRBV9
CASGTNGYTF
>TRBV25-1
CASSEDSHQFTYNEQFF
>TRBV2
CASSDSEVSGQPQHF
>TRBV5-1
CASSALFPGGNTGELFF
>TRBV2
CASSGAAWGEDTEAFF
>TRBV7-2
CASSGYSTDTQYF
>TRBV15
CATSRDNGGQETQYF
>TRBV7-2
CASSLGGGGEQYF
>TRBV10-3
CAISELAGLRQPQHF
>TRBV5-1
CASSLSAGITDTQYF
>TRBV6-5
CASSYSNPGTGELFF
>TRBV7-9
CATQGVYYNSPLHF
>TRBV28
CASTIGQNTGELFF
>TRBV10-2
CASSAKGQGASGYTF
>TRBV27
CATGGWEEKLFF
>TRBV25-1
CASSEFRGRNSPLHF
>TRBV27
CASSGQGNQPQHF
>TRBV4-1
CASSQDSREDYGYTF
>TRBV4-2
CASSQVASNEQFF
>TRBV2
CASSNRGSDNSPLHF
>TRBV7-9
CSSSLRGSSYNSPLHF
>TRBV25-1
CASSGDRETGANVLTF
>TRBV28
CASSFLAGNTGELFF
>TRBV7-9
CASSLGTGGNEQFF
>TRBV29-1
CSVGWEAYNEQFF
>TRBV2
CASRRGGSTGELFF